Listed here is a single T cell receptor (beta chain). Its antigen is undetermined. The data were obtained in a study of cytomegalovirus exposure and HLA in healthy donors. Study outcomes and limitations: Despite most TCR sequences being rare, some public TCRs occurred in many donors. There were 150 to 200 TCR beta chains listed as cytomegalovirus-associated. As confirmed in vitro, a few CMV-associated chains were specific for CMV antigens.

The length of the CDR3 is 17 residues. Trimming at V came to 2 bases and at J to 4 bases, leaving 11 bases not matched to a gene. Germline CDR1 SGHRS, CDR2 YFSETQ. 13 Jbeta primers and 60 Vbeta primers were used for the PCR. The assay was immunoSEQ multiplex PCR, and TCRdb's table has in-frame clones only and misses some. The data hold under 200,000 clones, with around 85% observed a single time. This clonotype was obtained from a man aged 50-59 years in good health and CMV-seropositive. Sequenced material: PBMCs. The chain uses TRBV5-1 and TRBJ2-3; 9 bases match TRBD2. The CDR3 DNA follows: TGCGCCAGCAGCTTCAAAGCGGGAGGATCGGGGGCAGATACGCAGTATTTT. Its protein is CASSFKAGGSGADTQYF.